The text below deals with one TCR beta chain. The germline V gene encodes CDR1 LGHNA and CDR2 YSLEER. Trimming removed 2 bases from V and 3 bases from J; junction bases left unmatched: 7. The CDR3 extends over 16 amino acids. This specimen comes from a study of blood T cell repertoires in COVID-19. Assay: immunoSEQ multiplex PCR; the TCRdb copy retains only in-frame clones and omits some. The sample lists hundreds of thousands of clones, over 80% occurring once. This TCR derives from a man aged 40-49 years with acute or convalescent COVID-19. Sequencing input: peripheral blood. This chain uses TRBV4-3 with TRBJ2-7; 10 nucleotides match TRBD2. This CDR3 is CASSQYWLAGDYEQYF. CDR3 bases: TGCGCCAGCAGCCAATACTGGCTAGCGGGAGACTACGAGCAGTACTTC.